The next 23 T cell receptor beta chains were all read from a single sample in a study of T cells after posttransplantation cyclophosphamide. The method was immunoSEQ multiplex PCR; TCRdb's version includes in-frame clones alone and lacks a portion of them. The profile shows some 22,000 clones, more than 75% of them singletons. Sequencing used PBMCs. The receptor source for this set is a woman aged 60-75 years with a blood cancer, CMV-positive, and with a related stem cell donor.

The gene calls are TRBV6-1 and TRBJ2-4; D is unclear. V lost 5 bases and J lost 8, with 16 bases in between. This CDR3 spans 14 amino acids. CDR1 MNHNS and CDR2 SASEGT come from the germline V gene. CDR3 amino acids: CASSYLLGGDIQYF. CDR3 DNA: TGTGCCAGCAGTTATCTCCTCGGCGGAGACATTCAGTACTTC.

The chain uses TRBV2 and TRBJ2-6; 9 bases line up with TRBD2. Germline V lookup: CDR1 SNHLY, CDR2 FYNNEI. The CDR3 runs 14 residues. V was clipped by 7 bases and J by 3 bases; unmatched bases: 1. The CDR3 is CASTREGGANVLTF. The CDR3 DNA reads TGTGCCAGCACGCGGGAGGGTGGGGCCAACGTCCTGACTTTC.

The V gene is TRBV7-9, the J gene TRBJ2-7; D gene uncertain. CDR3 length: 14 residues. V shed 1 base and J shed 1 base, with 8 bases lying between them. CDR1 and CDR2 from the germline V gene are SEHNR and FQNEAQ (reference sequence). The CDR3 spells CASSLGVRSYEQYF. CDR3 in DNA: TGTGCCAGCAGCTTAGGTGTCAGATCCTACGAGCAGTACTTC.

The chain uses TRBV11-2 and TRBJ2-2; D may be TRBD1 (5 bases). This CDR3 spans 16 amino acids. Trimming cost V 4 bases and J 0 bases, with 12 bases left between them. Germline V gene data show CDR1 as SGHAT and CDR2 as FQNNGV. In DNA, the CDR3 is TGTGCCAGCAGCTCCGTAGGGGTCGCGAACACCGGGGAGCTGTTTTTT. Translating gives CASSSVGVANTGELFF.

This clone was seen more than once but under ten times. The chain has TRBV5-6 and TRBJ2-3; D is possibly TRBD2 (6 bases). The V end was cut by 4 bases, the J end by 0 bases, with 12 bases between. The V gene's germline CDR1 is SGHDT and CDR2 YYEEEE. The CDR3 consists of 15 residues. In DNA form, the CDR3 reads TGTGCCAGCAGCCGCGGGAAGGGGAGCACAGATACGCAGTATTTT. It codes for CASSRGKGSTDTQYF.

In this sample, this clone turned up once. The rearrangement joins TRBV6-5 to TRBJ2-7; 7 bases agree with TRBD1. CDR3 length: 13 amino acids. The V gene end was trimmed by 2 bases and the J gene end by 11 bases; junction bases not matched to a gene: 9. Looked up from germline, CDR1 is MNHEY and CDR2 is SVGAGI. The CDR3 DNA sequence: TGTGCCAGCAGTTACCCGGGACAGCCGAGGGAGTACTTC. Protein: CASSYPGQPREYF.

The chain links TRBV10-3 to TRBJ2-3; D unclear. Germline-derived CDR1 and CDR2 are ENHRY and SYGVKD. V shed 3 bases and J shed 5 bases, with 6 bases lying between them. The CDR3 is made up of 12 amino acids. The CDR3 region is CAISDSVDTQYF. In DNA, the CDR3 is TGTGCCATCAGTGATTCGGTAGATACGCAGTATTTT.

The CDR3 sequence: CASSGVNRAENTEAFF. CDR3 DNA: TGTGCCAGCAGTGGCGTAAACAGGGCCGAGAACACTGAAGCTTTCTTT. The genes are TRBV6-1 and TRBJ1-1, with D possibly TRBD1 on 6 matching bases. Trimming took 4 bases from V and 1 from J, leaving 16 bases between them. This CDR3 is built from 16 residues. The V gene's germline CDR1 is MNHNS and CDR2 SASEGT.

The rearrangement uses TRBV6-6 and TRBJ2-1; D is ambiguous. This CDR3 region has 13 residues. V lost 3 bases to trimming and J lost 4 bases, with 7 bases between them. CDR1 and CDR2 from the germline V gene are MNHNY and SVGAGI (reference sequence). CDR3 DNA: TGTGCCAGCAGTTATTCCCTTTACAATGAGCAGTTCTTC. Amino acid sequence: CASSYSLYNEQFF.

This chain connects TRBV5-1 to TRBJ1-4; 7 nucleotides align to TRBD1. Germline V CDR1 and CDR2: SGHRS, YFSETQ. This CDR3 comprises 16 residues. Trimming at V came to 0 bases and at J to 0 bases, leaving 2 bases not matched to a gene. The DNA for the CDR3 is TGCGCCAGCAGCTTGGGAGGGACAGCAACTAATGAAAAACTGTTTTTT. Residues: CASSLGGTATNEKLFF.

This clone was recorded once. V is TRBV27 and J is TRBJ2-3, with a weak D call TRBD1 (6 bases). The V end lost 3 bases, the J end lost 1 base, and 11 bases lay between the germline ends. Germline-derived CDR1 and CDR2 are MNHEY and SMNVEV (reference sequence). The CDR3 has 15 amino acids. CDR3 DNA sequence: TGTGCCAGCAGTTTGACAGGCCTGGGCACAGATACGCAGTATTTT. It translates to CASSLTGLGTDTQYF.

The V gene is TRBV7-9, the J gene TRBJ2-7; TRBD1 aligns across 9 bases. With 4 bases clipped from V and 5 bases from J, the junction kept 9 bases outside the gene matches. Germline V gene sequence: CDR1 SEHNR, CDR2 FQNEAQ (reference sequence). The length of the CDR3 is 15 residues. Here the CDR3 reads CASSSWTGELDEQYF. CDR3 DNA sequence: TGTGCCAGCAGCTCATGGACAGGGGAACTCGACGAGCAGTACTTC.

CDR3 DNA: TGTGCCAGCTCACCACGAGGACTAGCGAACACCGGGGAGCTGTTTTTT. It translates to CASSPRGLANTGELFF. The chain uses TRBV18 and TRBJ2-2, with 7 bases fitting TRBD2. V shed 1 base, J shed 0 bases, and the junction held 2 bases outside the gene matches. This CDR3 region has 16 residues. The germline V gene encodes CDR1 KGHSH and CDR2 LQKENI. The entire variable domain, with the rest obtained from reference TRBV18 and TRBJ2-2, is as follows: NAGVMQNPRHLVRRRGQEARLRCSPMKGHSHVYWYRQLPEEGLKFMVYLQKENIIDESGMPKERFSAEFPKEGPSILRIQQVVRGDSAAYFCASSPRGLANTGELFFGEGSRLTVL.

The chain has TRBV27 and TRBJ1-1; 7 bases are a match to TRBD1. The CDR3 is made up of 16 amino acids. The V segment lost 6 bases and the J segment 5 bases; nucleotides outside the gene matches: 15. Germline V gene data show CDR1 as MNHEY and CDR2 as SMNVEV (reference sequence). The DNA for the CDR3 is TGTGCCAGCAGCCTTACCTCCACGACAGGGAATACTGAAGCTTTCTTT. Translated: CASSLTSTTGNTEAFF.

V usage is TRBV21-1 and J usage is TRBJ2-7; the table gives TRBD1 as D, unverified against the DNA. TRBV21-1 is marked as a pseudogene. The length of the CDR3 is 14 residues. CDR3 nucleotide sequence: TGTGCCAGCAGTTCCCCAAGGGGAAACCACGAGCAGTACTTC. Translated: CASSSPRGNHEQYF.

The rearrangement links TRBV10-3 to TRBJ1-1; D possibly corresponds to TRBD1 (6 bases). CDR3 size: 14 residues. Germline CDR1 ENHRY, CDR2 SYGVKD. V lost 6 bases and J 1 base, leaving 12 bases between the germline ends. The DNA of the CDR3 is TGTGCCATCAGGGATGACAGGAGGAACACTGAAGCTTTCTTT. Its translation: CAIRDDRRNTEAFF.

In its sample, this clone was seen once. V usage is TRBV15 and J usage is TRBJ2-7; 11 bases match TRBD2. Germline CDR1 and CDR2: LNHNV and YYDKDF (reference sequence). CDR3 length: 16 amino acids. The junction had 7 bases not matched to a gene; V was cut back by 3 bases and J by 3 bases. CDR3: CATSSILAGGYYEQYF. For the CDR3, the DNA is TGTGCCACCAGCAGTATCCTAGCGGGAGGCTACTACGAGCAGTACTTC.

A note on this clone: Germline is not matched at one junction end, which may reflect a read error. The genes are TRBV5-3 and TRBJ2-7; D uncertain. TRBV5-3 is an open reading frame whose function is uncertain. The CDR3 runs 18 residues. The CDR3 sequence: CARSFRQIYPLGSCEQYF. CDR3 coding DNA: TGTGCCAGAAGCTTTAGGCAGATTTATCCCTTGGGCTCCTGCGAGCAGTACTTC.

The rearrangement uses TRBV2 and TRBJ2-7, with D possibly TRBD2 on 6 matching bases. The CDR3 covers 14 residues. Trimming took off 7 bases at V and 0 bases at J, with 13 bases between the two ends. Germline V gene lookup returns CDR1 SNHLY and CDR2 FYNNEI. The CDR3, as DNA: TGTGCCAGCAAACGGGAGACCAGCTCCTACGAGCAGTACTTC. It encodes CASKRETSSYEQYF. The full variable domain, completed using reference TRBV2 and TRBJ2-7, is EPEVTQTPSHQVTQMGQEVILRCVPISNHLYFYWYRQILGQKVEFLVSFYNNEISEKSEIFDDQFSVERPDGSNFTLKIRSTKLEDSAMYFCASKRETSSYEQYFGPGTRLTVT.

The chain carries TRBV21-1 and TRBJ2-7; the table's D call, TRBD1, has no DNA check behind it. TRBV21-1 is reported as a pseudogene. The length of the CDR3 is 15 residues. CDR3 DNA: TGTGCCAGCAGCAAAGTGCGGACAGGGGCCTACGAGCAGTACTTC. Translated, it gives CASSKVRTGAYEQYF.

The chain has TRBV5-1 and TRBJ2-5; 9 bases match TRBD2. The CDR3 extends over 15 amino acids. Trimming at V came to 0 bases and at J to 3 bases, leaving 3 bases not matched to a gene. Germline CDR1 reads SGHRS; CDR2 reads YFSETQ. This chain's CDR3 is CASSLASGAKETQYF. DNA of the CDR3: TGCGCCAGCAGCTTGGCTAGCGGGGCCAAAGAGACCCAGTACTTC.

This clone was counted between two and nine times. The chain joins TRBV27 to TRBJ1-3; D might be TRBD1 (5 bases). The CDR3 loop spans 14 amino acids. Germline assignment: CDR1 MNHEY and CDR2 SMNVEV (reference sequence). Trimming took 5 bases from V and 3 from J, leaving 11 bases between them. The CDR3 spells CASSPRAGGNTIYF. As DNA, the CDR3 is TGTGCCAGCAGTCCCAGGGCTGGTGGAAACACCATATATTTT.

V gene TRBV18 combines with J gene TRBJ2-7; D gene ambiguous. The CDR3 has 13 residues. Germline V CDR1 and CDR2: KGHSH, LQKENI. V lost 3 bases and J 0 bases, leaving 6 bases between the germline ends. CDR3 DNA sequence: TGTGCCAGCTCACCCCTCTCCTCCTACGAGCAGTACTTC. Its translation is CASSPLSSYEQYF.